This TCR gamma chain was sequenced during a study of human gamma delta and Vdelta1 T cells. As to this clone: Its cognate antigen is unknown.

TCRdb re-called the PCR reads using CATT. The profile shows several thousand gamma-chain clones, around 50% of them singletons. The CDR3 has 13 amino acids. The germline V gene encodes CDR1 GITISATS and CDR2 ISYDGTV (reference sequence). Trimming cost V 2 bases and J 12 bases; bases outside gene matches: 13. The V gene is TRGV9, the J gene TRGJ1 or TRGJ2. Sequencing was performed on Vdelta1 gamma-delta T cells from blood grown in culture (DOT cells). The sequence was obtained from a human donor in good health. In DNA form, the CDR3 reads TGTGCCTTGTGGGAGGCGCCCACGGTGGGGAAACTCTTT. It specifies CALWEAPTVGKLF.